This T cell receptor (beta chain) is drawn from a study of STAT5B mutations in CD4+ large granular lymphocyte leukemia. Study information: Among healthy donors, a particular HLA allele went with more CDR3 'QG' motifs.

Study results and caveats: No patients shared main leukemic clonotypes, though around 27% appeared at low frequency elsewhere.

Profiled with immunoSEQ multiplex PCR; TCRdb holds only in-frame clones, not every one. The sample holds some 51,000 clones, about 80% seen once. Notes on this clone: Its antigen is unidentified.

The TCR sequence derives from a human donor in good health. Sequencing was performed on CD4+ T cells from blood buffy coats.

DNA of the CDR3: TGCGCCAGCAGCTTGGGACAGGGGACCTACAATGAGCAGTTCTTC. It is translated as CASSLGQGTYNEQFF. V gene TRBV5-1 combines with J gene TRBJ2-1; 8 bases fit TRBD1. J was trimmed by 2 bases and V by 0 bases; bases with no gene match: 1. The CDR3 covers 15 residues. Germline CDR1 reads SGHRS; CDR2 reads YFSETQ. Supplemented by reference TRBV5-1 and TRBJ2-1, the full variable domain reads KAGVTQTPRYLIKTRGQQVTLSCSPISGHRSVSWYQQTPGQGLQFLFEYFSETQRNKGNFPGRFSGRQFSNSRSEMNVSTLELGDSALYLCASSLGQGTYNEQFFGPGTRLTVL.